The 24 T cell receptor beta chains below were found in one sample sequenced in a study of molecular identifiers for immune sequencing clone quantification. TCRdb passed the PCR reads through MiXCR, listing each CDR3 protein once. The sample shows a few hundred thousand distinct CDR3 sequences, roughly 24% of them seen only once. Source material: naive CD8+ T cells from blood, with Jurkat cell RNA spiked in. This sample's subset: FACS-sorted CD8+CD4-CCR7+CD45RA+ naive T cells. The receptors shown here come from a human donor in good health. Some libraries in this study had Jurkat cell RNA spiked in.

This clonotype showed up just a few times. The chain is built from TRBV7-6 and TRBJ2-3; D is undetermined. The CDR3 has 16 amino acids. Trimming removed 1 base from V and 0 bases from J, with 11 bases in between. CDR1 is SGHVS, CDR2 FNYEAQ, per germline. The CDR3 here is CASSLVVAYSTDTQYF. DNA of the CDR3: TGTGCCAGCAGCTTAGTAGTAGCCTATAGCACAGATACGCAGTATTTT. The full variable domain, rest sourced from reference TRBV7-6 and TRBJ2-3, is GAGVSQSPRYKVTKRGQDVALRCDPISGHVSLYWYRQALGQGPEFLTYFNYEAQQDKSGLPNDRFSAERPEGSISTLTIQRTEQRDSAMYRCASSLVVAYSTDTQYFGPGTRLTVL.

This clonotype has a count of ten or more. J is TRBJ2-3 and V is TRBV11-2; no reliable D call. Per the germline V gene, CDR1 is SGHAT and CDR2 is FQNNGV. CDR3 length: 11 residues. The germline V and J ends were trimmed by 7 bases and 6 bases, with 8 bases remaining between them. The CDR3 is CASTRWDTQYF. CDR3 nucleotide sequence: TGTGCCAGCACCCGTTGGGATACGCAGTATTTT.

This clonotype was seen ten or more times. V and J are TRBV10-2 and TRBJ2-5; weak D call: TRBD1 (7 bases). Germline CDR1 reads WSHSY; CDR2 reads SAAADI. V dropped 7 bases and J dropped 4 bases, with 19 bases sitting between them. This CDR3 has 15 residues. CDR3 sequence: CASTESRGRGETQYF. CDR3 nucleotide sequence: TGCGCCAGCACCGAAAGTAGGGGGCGGGGAGAGACCCAGTACTTC.

This clonotype has only a few counts. J is TRBJ2-3 and V is TRBV13, with 8 bases aligning to TRBD2. J gave up 5 bases and V 5 bases, and 18 bases lay outside the gene matches. Germline V CDR1 and CDR2: PRHDT, FYEKMQ (reference sequence). The CDR3 consists of 18 residues. CDR3 protein: CASSPVDVSGGVGDTQYF. As DNA, the CDR3 is TGTGCCAGCAGCCCGGTGGACGTCAGCGGGGGAGTTGGAGATACGCAGTATTTT. Supplemented by reference TRBV13 and TRBJ2-3, the full variable domain reads AAGVIQSPRHLIKEKRETATLKCYPIPRHDTVYWYQQGPGQDPQFLISFYEKMQSDKGSIPDRFSAQQFSDYHSELNMSSLELGDSALYFCASSPVDVSGGVGDTQYFGPGTRLTVL.

For this clonotype: A junction end diverges from the germline sequence, so it may reflect a read error. The CDR3 loop reads CAGSTGTSGSSGELFF. In nucleotides, the CDR3 is TGTGCCGGCAGTACCGGGACTAGCGGGAGTTCCGGGGAGCTGTTTTTT. The genes are TRBV12-3 or TRBV12-4 and TRBJ2-2; 14 bases fit TRBD2. CDR3 length equals 16 residues.

This clonotype was picked up many times. This rearrangement joins TRBV7-9 to TRBJ1-1, with unresolved D. V shed 0 bases and J shed 7 bases, with 15 bases lying between them. The CDR3 is made up of 15 amino acids. Germline CDR1 reads SEHNR; CDR2 reads FQNEAQ (reference sequence). The CDR3 DNA follows: TGTGCCAGCAGCTTAGCTCGAGGACCGAGAATTGAAGCTTTCTTT. Its translation: CASSLARGPRIEAFF.

The genes are TRBV6-2 or TRBV6-3 and TRBJ2-7; 9 bases map to TRBD2. Trimming cost V 2 bases and J 4 bases; bases outside gene matches: 9. The CDR3 runs 16 residues. The germline V gene has CDR1 MNHEY and CDR2 SVGEGT. The CDR3: CASSYTTSGATYEQYF. CDR3 nucleotides: TGTGCCAGCAGTTACACGACTAGCGGAGCCACATACGAGCAGTACTTC.

A remark on this clonotype: A much larger clone lies one base from this, so it may be a read error. The rearrangement links TRBV12-3 or TRBV12-4 to TRBJ1-5, with unresolved D. CDR3 length: 14 residues. The CDR3 here is CACSLVGQNQPQHF. In DNA form, the CDR3 reads TGTGCCTGCAGTTTAGTTGGCCAGAATCAGCCCCAGCATTTT.

This chain links TRBV2 with TRBJ2-3; D gene uncertain. The CDR3 covers 16 residues. Deletions cut 3 bases from V and 1 base from J, with 14 bases between. Germline assignment: CDR1 SNHLY and CDR2 FYNNEI. CDR3 sequence reads: CASSENLVPGTDTQYF. Here the CDR3 DNA reads TGTGCCAGCAGTGAGAACCTAGTTCCCGGCACAGATACGCAGTATTTT.

This clonotype occurred a few times. The chain combines TRBV2 with TRBJ2-2; D possibly corresponds to TRBD1 (5 bases). The V and J ends lost 0 bases and 1 base respectively, with 15 bases between them. CDR3 length equals 18 residues. The germline gives CDR1 SNHLY, CDR2 FYNNEI. CDR3 sequence reads: CASSEALPAGWNTGELFF. The CDR3 DNA is TGTGCCAGCAGTGAAGCGCTTCCGGCAGGGTGGAACACCGGGGAGCTGTTTTTT.

The J gene is TRBJ1-1, the V gene TRBV27; 7 bases line up with TRBD1. J gave up 3 bases and V 5 bases, and 9 bases lay outside the gene matches. CDR1 is MNHEY, CDR2 SMNVEV, per germline (reference sequence). The CDR3 runs 15 residues. The CDR3 loop is CASSTYRGFYTEAFF. The CDR3 DNA sequence: TGTGCCAGCAGTACGTACAGGGGATTTTACACTGAAGCTTTCTTT.

This clonotype was counted ten times or more. The chain combines TRBV7-6 with TRBJ2-7; D perhaps matches TRBD2 (5 bases). The V end was cut by 5 bases, the J end by 4 bases, with 18 bases between. The germline V gene has CDR1 SGHVS and CDR2 FNYEAQ. The CDR3 loop spans 15 amino acids. Here the CDR3 DNA reads TGTGCCAGCAGCCCGCCCCCGGGGTTTTCGTACGAGCAGTACTTC. It translates to CASSPPPGFSYEQYF.

The table lists this clonotype with many counts. V is TRBV19 and J is TRBJ2-5; 8 nucleotides line up with TRBD2. Germline V gene data show CDR1 as LNHDA and CDR2 as SQIVND (reference sequence). The ends lost 3 bases at V and 5 bases at J; junction bases unmatched: 8. CDR3 length: 15 residues. The CDR3 reads CASSIFGTSVETQYF. CDR3 sequence (DNA): TGTGCCAGTAGTATTTTCGGGACTAGTGTCGAGACCCAGTACTTC.

The chain uses TRBV29-1 and TRBJ2-1; 10 nucleotides agree with TRBD2. CDR3 size: 17 residues. Unmatched junction bases numbered 10, after V lost 4 bases and J lost 1 base. Germline CDR1 is SQVTM and CDR2 is ANQGSEA. The DNA of the CDR3 is TGCAGCGTTGTGTTGAGCGGGGGGGCCAAGTCCTACAATGAGCAGTTCTTC. Protein product: CSVVLSGGAKSYNEQFF.

This clonotype occurred many times. The J gene is TRBJ1-5, the V gene TRBV6-5, with D unclear. Per germline, CDR1 MNHEY and CDR2 SVGAGI. Trimming removed 5 bases at V and 5 bases at J, with 10 bases between. CDR3 size: 13 residues. The DNA for the CDR3 is TGTGCCAGCAGTCCCCTCCAAGATCAGCCCCAGCATTTT. Protein: CASSPLQDQPQHF.

For this clonotype: This may arise from a read error, as a much more abundant clone is one base away. The genes are TRBV7-2 and TRBJ2-5; D gene uncertain. CDR3 length: 17 amino acids. Germline V gene sequence: CDR1 SGHTA, CDR2 FQGNSA. Deletions cut 2 bases from V and 2 bases from J, with 18 bases between. CDR3 region: CASSLSPPGDSQETQYF. The CDR3 bases are TGTGCCAGCAGCTTATCGCCGCCCGGCGACTCGCAAGAGACCCAGTACTTC.

This clonotype came up once. V is TRBV12-3 or TRBV12-4 and J is TRBJ1-5, with D maybe TRBD1 (5 bases). V was shortened by 4 bases and J by 6 bases, with 19 bases between the two germline ends. The CDR3 has 16 residues. As DNA, the CDR3 is TGTGCCAGCAGTTCCCGGGACGGGGGGGAAGGTCAGCCCCAGCATTTT. Translated: CASSSRDGGEGQPQHF.

The chain uses TRBV12-5 and TRBJ1-3, with TRBD1 as a possible D gene (5 bases). In germline, CDR1 is LGHNT, CDR2 FRNRAP. V was trimmed by 7 bases and J by 0 bases, leaving 13 bases between them. The CDR3 extends over 15 amino acids. The CDR3 loop is CASDGDGNSGNTIYF. The CDR3, as DNA: TGTGCTAGTGATGGGGACGGAAACTCTGGAAACACCATATATTTT.

This clonotype has more than one count but fewer than ten. The V call is TRBV12-3 or TRBV12-4, the J call TRBJ1-2; TRBD1 might be the D (5 bases). V was shortened by 5 bases and J by 10 bases, with 20 bases between the two germline ends. The CDR3 runs to 14 residues. The DNA for the CDR3 is TGTGCCAGCAGTCTAAGTGGGGGGTTAAATGACTACACCTTC. Amino acid sequence: CASSLSGGLNDYTF.

This clonotype was detected many times. The CDR3: CASSLGTGRIGYTEAFF. CDR3 sequence (DNA): TGCGCCAGCAGCTTGGGGACAGGGAGGATTGGGTACACTGAAGCTTTCTTT. The chain links TRBV5-1 to TRBJ1-1; 8 positions match TRBD1. CDR1 and CDR2 (germline): SGHRS, YFSETQ. Losses at the gene ends were 0 bases for V and 3 bases for J; bases not matched to a gene: 10. CDR3 length: 17 amino acids.

This clonotype was detected ten times or more. This chain joins TRBV29-1 and TRBJ2-7, with 7 bases aligning to TRBD1. V shed 5 bases and J 0 bases; nucleotides not matched to a gene: 4. Per the germline V gene, CDR1 is SQVTM and CDR2 is ANQGSEA. The CDR3 contains 13 residues. As DNA, the CDR3 is TGCAGCGTTAAGGGGGCGGACTCCTACGAGCAGTACTTC. This translates into CSVKGADSYEQYF.

The genes are TRBV4-3 and TRBJ2-1; D may be TRBD2 (5 bases). CDR3 size: 13 residues. Germline V gene data show CDR1 as LGHNA and CDR2 as YSLEER. Trimming removed 5 bases from V and 7 bases from J, with 12 bases in between. The CDR3 region has the DNA TGCGCCAGCAGCTCCTGGGAGCGGAATGAGCAGTTCTTC. Its protein is CASSSWERNEQFF.

This clonotype was seen repeatedly, ten times or more. The chain recombines TRBV5-5 with TRBJ2-3; D gene unclear. CDR3 length equals 12 residues. Deletions cut 7 bases from V and 6 bases from J, with 12 bases between. Germline lookup yields CDR1 SGHKS and CDR2 YYEKEE (reference sequence). The CDR3 sequence is CASLQSSDTQYF. The CDR3 region has the DNA TGTGCCAGCCTCCAATCCTCGGATACGCAGTATTTT.

Only a few counts were recorded for this clonotype. V gene TRBV27 combines with J gene TRBJ2-2, with 7 bases lining up with TRBD1. CDR1 MNHEY and CDR2 SMNVEV come from the germline V gene (reference sequence). Germline trimming cut 6 bases from V and 6 bases from J; bases unmatched to any gene: 1. This CDR3 has 12 amino acids. CDR3 in DNA: TGTGCCAGCAGGGACAGGTCCGGGGAGCTGTTTTTT. Translating it yields CASRDRSGELFF.